Reported below is one T cell receptor (beta chain). Its specificity is not known. The data originate from a study of OX40 agonist ivuxolimab in advanced cancers. V was pared by 1 base and J by 8 bases, with 14 bases between. Germline V gives CDR1 SEHNR, CDR2 FQNEAQ (reference sequence). The CDR3 loop spans 15 amino acids. Sequencing was performed with immunoSEQ multiplex PCR; in TCRdb, only in-frame clones are kept and a portion is missing. This table has more than 60,000 clones, roughly 81% appearing once. Overall study findings and caveats: At 0.1 to 3.0 mg/kg, clonal expansion of CD4+ and CD8+ blood T cells had occurred by week 6.

This receptor was obtained from an adult with an advanced solid tumor such as melanoma, head and neck, liver or kidney cancer. The V gene is TRBV7-9, the J gene TRBJ1-4; unclear D gene. The source material was CD4+ or CD8+ T cells sorted from blood, sampled in a trial of the OX40 agonist ivuxolimab. The CDR3 bases are TGTGCCAGCAGCTTAGTGGTGGGCAGAGGAGAAAAACTGTTTTTT. It specifies CASSLVVGRGEKLFF.